The clone carrying this T cell receptor beta chain was counted between two and nine times. This entry comes from a study of blood T cell repertoires in COVID-19. For the study at large: Samples of COVID-19 (acute and convalescent) were obtained from the United States, Italy and Spain. T cells, B-cell-depleted T cells, or PBMCs supplied cDNA or gDNA.

Per the study methods: For nucleated cells, counts were estimated from reference gene primer amplification. Libraries were prepared by immunoSEQ multiplex PCR; TCRdb keeps only in-frame clonotypes and omits some of them. V and J calls and clone size follow that table, whereas D and trimming were derived from the DNA. The sample lists some 190,000 clones; roughly 90% were seen once. The CDR3 length is 18 residues. The V gene end was trimmed by 3 bases and the J gene end by 4 bases; junction bases not matched to a gene: 10. Germline CDR1 LGHDT, CDR2 YNNKEL (reference sequence). The sequencing input was peripheral blood. The chain employs TRBV3-1 (or the pseudogene TRBV3-2) and TRBJ2-1, with TRBD1 matching over 12 bases. This receptor was taken from a man aged 18 to 29 with active or convalescent COVID-19. The CDR3 DNA reads as TGTGCCAGCAGCCATATGGGCTGGGACAGGGGGCGGTACAATGAGCAGTTCTTC. Protein: CASSHMGWDRGRYNEQFF.